This T cell receptor (beta chain) was captured in a study of blood T cell repertoires in COVID-19. Seattle-derived patients entered the study during active infection and were followed longitudinally. Clones were read by immunoSEQ multiplex PCR, and TCRdb kept only the in-frame ones, dropping some. The sample contains around 80,000 clones, about 82% of which appear only once. Germline V gives CDR1 MNHEY, CDR2 SVGAGI. CDR3 length: 13 residues. V gave up 6 bases and J gave up 4 bases, with 13 bases separating them. This clonotype originated in a man aged 45-65 years with COVID-19, enrolled during active disease. Sequencing was carried out using peripheral blood. V usage is TRBV6-5 and J usage is TRBJ2-7; D is unresolved. The CDR3, as DNA: TGTGCCAGCAGAAAACAGATACTTTACGAGCAGTACTTC. Residues: CASRKQILYEQYF.